This T cell receptor beta chain was obtained from a study of blood T cell repertoires in COVID-19. Study summary: The origin of the acute and convalescent COVID-19 samples was the United States, Italy and Spain.

The data were produced by immunoSEQ multiplex PCR, yet TCRdb's version contains in-frame clones alone and is incomplete. This sample yields roughly 11,000 clones, of which over 75% are seen a single time; about a tenth belongs to the top ten. The germline gives CDR1 WSHSY, CDR2 SAAADI. The ends were cut back, 6 bases at V and 2 bases at J, with 14 bases in the middle. This CDR3 is built from 14 residues. The origin of this receptor is a human donor in a cohort sampled during active COVID-19. This rearrangement joins TRBV10-2 to TRBJ2-7; tentatively, D is TRBD1 (5 bases). Input material: peripheral blood. The chain's CDR3 is CASRVGPGTYEQYF. The CDR3 region has the DNA TGCGCCAGCAGGGTGGGGCCAGGAACCTACGAGCAGTACTTC.